The 15 T cell receptor beta chains presented below share a single source sample, sequenced in a study of a mutant IDH1 vaccine in newly diagnosed glioma. This sample's time point: week 47, end of study. Doses comprised 300 ug of mutant IDH1 20-mer peptide each, plus topical imiquimod. No antigen is known for these receptors. Produced via immunoSEQ multiplex PCR; TCRdb's table is partial and in-frame only. Of about 50,000 clones in the sample, about 80% were seen once. The sequences come from PBMCs, collected from a glioma patient whose treatment included an IDH1 peptide vaccine. The receptors were gathered from a man aged 50 or older with glioma.

V gene TRBV6-5 combines with J gene TRBJ2-1; D is possibly TRBD2 (6 bases). This CDR3 has 14 amino acids. Trimming cost V 9 bases and J 7 bases, with 19 bases left between them. Per the germline V gene, CDR1 is MNHEY and CDR2 is SVGAGI. CDR3 sequence reads: CASSGVAEPNEQFF. The CDR3 DNA follows: TGTGCCAGTTCGGGGGTAGCGGAACCGAATGAGCAGTTCTTC.

The chain links TRBV9 to TRBJ1-2; 7 bases are a match to TRBD1. Trimming cost V 4 bases and J 2 bases; bases outside gene matches: 8. CDR3 length: 15 amino acids. Germline values: CDR1 SGDLS, CDR2 YYNGEE. The CDR3 DNA reads as TGTGCCAGCAGCTCTCGGGGGACAGAGAACTATGGCTACACCTTC. It is translated as CASSSRGTENYGYTF.

The genes are TRBV4-3 and TRBJ1-5; D gene ambiguous. CDR3 size: 15 residues. CDR1 is LGHNA and CDR2 is YSLEER in the germline V gene. Trimming took 0 bases from V and 3 from J, leaving 9 bases between them. CDR3 DNA: TGCGCCAGCAGCCAAGATTTTCGGGTCAATCAGCCCCAGCATTTT. As protein: CASSQDFRVNQPQHF.

The chain combines TRBV30 with TRBJ2-2; 10 bases map to TRBD1. Losses at the gene ends were 2 bases for V and 6 bases for J; bases not matched to a gene: 3. CDR1 and CDR2 from the germline V gene are GTSNPN and SVGIG (reference sequence). The CDR3 length is 14 residues. CDR3 DNA sequence: TGTGCCTGGAGTCGGGACAGGGGATCCGGGGAGCTGTTTTTT. Protein product: CAWSRDRGSGELFF.

The chain couples TRBV2 to TRBJ2-6; TRBD1 matches at 9 bases. The CDR3 length is 18 residues. V was pared by 10 bases and J by 0 bases, with 13 bases of the junction left unmatched. Germline CDR1 and CDR2: SNHLY and FYNNEI. CDR3: CATAPPGQGSSGANVLTF. CDR3 nucleotide sequence: TGTGCCACTGCTCCTCCGGGACAGGGCTCCTCTGGGGCCAACGTCCTGACTTTC. Full variable domain (remainder filled in from reference TRBV2 and TRBJ2-6): EPEVTQTPSHQVTQMGQEVILRCVPISNHLYFYWYRQILGQKVEFLVSFYNNEISEKSEIFDDQFSVERPDGSNFTLKIRSTKLEDSAMYFCATAPPGQGSSGANVLTFGAGSRLTVL.

This chain uses TRBV6-5 with TRBJ2-6, with D unclear. Deletions cut 7 bases from V and 4 bases from J, with 8 bases between. Germline V gene data show CDR1 as MNHEY and CDR2 as SVGAGI. This CDR3 contains 13 residues. The CDR3 nucleotides are TGTGCCAGCACGGGTCCCGGGGCCAACGTCCTGACTTTC. Its translation is CASTGPGANVLTF.

The chain uses TRBV30 and TRBJ1-5, with TRBD1 matching over 9 bases. Losses at the gene ends were 1 base for V and 7 bases for J; bases not matched to a gene: 11. Germline CDR1 reads GTSNPN; CDR2 reads SVGIG (reference sequence). This CDR3 region has 16 residues. CDR3 residues: CAWSDQDRGFRQPQHF. The CDR3 nucleotides read TGTGCCTGGAGTGATCAGGACAGGGGATTCCGGCAGCCCCAGCATTTT.

This chain connects TRBV28 to TRBJ1-2; D is ambiguous. V was cut by 6 bases and J by 4 bases, with 9 bases left in between. In germline, CDR1 is MDHEN, CDR2 SYDVKM. This CDR3 contains 12 residues. The CDR3 protein is CASRFRGYGYTF. CDR3 DNA sequence: TGTGCCAGCAGGTTCCGGGGCTATGGCTACACCTTC.

The chain is built from TRBV7-3 and TRBJ2-2; D not certain. This CDR3 is built from 13 residues. Deletions cut 3 bases from V and 6 bases from J, with 8 bases between. Germline loops: CDR1 SGHTA, CDR2 FQGTGA. The CDR3: CASSFQESGELFF. CDR3 DNA sequence: TGTGCCAGCAGCTTTCAAGAATCCGGGGAGCTGTTTTTT.

The chain has TRBV7-2 and TRBJ2-5; TRBD1 or TRBD2 may be the D gene (5 bases each). This CDR3 region has 14 residues. Germline values: CDR1 SGHTA, CDR2 FQGNSA. Trimming cost V 5 bases and J 5 bases, with 15 bases left between them. The CDR3 region is CASSRYGAGETQYF. The DNA of the CDR3 is TGTGCCAGCAGCCGCTACGGGGCCGGGGAGACCCAGTACTTC.

This clone was observed a handful of times. The V gene is TRBV6-1, the J gene TRBJ2-7; D is unresolved. Between the trimmed V and J ends, which lost 7 bases and 0 bases, there was a span of 7 bases. This CDR3 has 12 residues. CDR1 is MNHNS and CDR2 is SASEGT in the germline V gene. CDR3 sequence reads: CASMETSYEQYF. The CDR3 region has the DNA TGTGCCAGCATGGAGACCTCCTACGAGCAGTACTTC.

The genes are TRBV19 and TRBJ1-2; possible D gene TRBD1, 5 bases. Germline lookup yields CDR1 LNHDA and CDR2 SQIVND (reference sequence). There are 14 residues in the CDR3. Trimming left V 5 bases short and J 4 bases short, with 14 bases between. The CDR3 region is CASSPEAGSYGYTF. In DNA form, the CDR3 reads TGTGCCAGTAGTCCGGAGGCAGGGTCCTATGGCTACACCTTC.

V usage is TRBV18 and J usage is TRBJ2-7; a weak D match, TRBD1 (6 bases). This CDR3 comprises 13 residues. V was shortened by 3 bases and J by 5 bases, with 11 bases between the two germline ends. Germline V lookup: CDR1 KGHSH, CDR2 LQKENI. In nucleotides, the CDR3 is TGTGCCAGCTCACCGCAGGGGATTCACGAGCAGTACTTC. Residues: CASSPQGIHEQYF.

The V and J genes are TRBV14 and TRBJ1-1, with 7 bases fitting TRBD1. The trim removed 4 bases at V and 2 bases at J, leaving 7 bases unmatched. The length of the CDR3 is 15 residues. CDR1 SGHDN and CDR2 FVKESK come from the germline V gene. CDR3 in amino acids: CASSLRTGRNTEAFF. For the CDR3, the DNA is TGTGCCAGCAGCCTACGGACAGGAAGAAACACTGAAGCTTTCTTT. The whole variable domain, remainder taken from reference TRBV14 and TRBJ1-1, is EAGVTQFPSHSVIEKGQTVTLRCDPISGHDNLYWYRRVMGKEIKFLLHFVKESKQDESGMPNNRFLAERTGGTYSTLKVQPAELEDSGVYFCASSLRTGRNTEAFFGQGTRLTVV.

V and J are TRBV27 and TRBJ2-7, with D tentatively TRBD1 or TRBD2 (5 bases each). The CDR3 contains 13 residues. V gave up 6 bases and J gave up 4 bases, with 13 bases separating them. Per the germline V gene, CDR1 is MNHEY and CDR2 is SMNVEV (reference sequence). CDR3 sequence: CASRSGGAYEQYF. CDR3 nucleotides: TGTGCCAGCAGGAGTGGGGGAGCTTACGAGCAGTACTTC.